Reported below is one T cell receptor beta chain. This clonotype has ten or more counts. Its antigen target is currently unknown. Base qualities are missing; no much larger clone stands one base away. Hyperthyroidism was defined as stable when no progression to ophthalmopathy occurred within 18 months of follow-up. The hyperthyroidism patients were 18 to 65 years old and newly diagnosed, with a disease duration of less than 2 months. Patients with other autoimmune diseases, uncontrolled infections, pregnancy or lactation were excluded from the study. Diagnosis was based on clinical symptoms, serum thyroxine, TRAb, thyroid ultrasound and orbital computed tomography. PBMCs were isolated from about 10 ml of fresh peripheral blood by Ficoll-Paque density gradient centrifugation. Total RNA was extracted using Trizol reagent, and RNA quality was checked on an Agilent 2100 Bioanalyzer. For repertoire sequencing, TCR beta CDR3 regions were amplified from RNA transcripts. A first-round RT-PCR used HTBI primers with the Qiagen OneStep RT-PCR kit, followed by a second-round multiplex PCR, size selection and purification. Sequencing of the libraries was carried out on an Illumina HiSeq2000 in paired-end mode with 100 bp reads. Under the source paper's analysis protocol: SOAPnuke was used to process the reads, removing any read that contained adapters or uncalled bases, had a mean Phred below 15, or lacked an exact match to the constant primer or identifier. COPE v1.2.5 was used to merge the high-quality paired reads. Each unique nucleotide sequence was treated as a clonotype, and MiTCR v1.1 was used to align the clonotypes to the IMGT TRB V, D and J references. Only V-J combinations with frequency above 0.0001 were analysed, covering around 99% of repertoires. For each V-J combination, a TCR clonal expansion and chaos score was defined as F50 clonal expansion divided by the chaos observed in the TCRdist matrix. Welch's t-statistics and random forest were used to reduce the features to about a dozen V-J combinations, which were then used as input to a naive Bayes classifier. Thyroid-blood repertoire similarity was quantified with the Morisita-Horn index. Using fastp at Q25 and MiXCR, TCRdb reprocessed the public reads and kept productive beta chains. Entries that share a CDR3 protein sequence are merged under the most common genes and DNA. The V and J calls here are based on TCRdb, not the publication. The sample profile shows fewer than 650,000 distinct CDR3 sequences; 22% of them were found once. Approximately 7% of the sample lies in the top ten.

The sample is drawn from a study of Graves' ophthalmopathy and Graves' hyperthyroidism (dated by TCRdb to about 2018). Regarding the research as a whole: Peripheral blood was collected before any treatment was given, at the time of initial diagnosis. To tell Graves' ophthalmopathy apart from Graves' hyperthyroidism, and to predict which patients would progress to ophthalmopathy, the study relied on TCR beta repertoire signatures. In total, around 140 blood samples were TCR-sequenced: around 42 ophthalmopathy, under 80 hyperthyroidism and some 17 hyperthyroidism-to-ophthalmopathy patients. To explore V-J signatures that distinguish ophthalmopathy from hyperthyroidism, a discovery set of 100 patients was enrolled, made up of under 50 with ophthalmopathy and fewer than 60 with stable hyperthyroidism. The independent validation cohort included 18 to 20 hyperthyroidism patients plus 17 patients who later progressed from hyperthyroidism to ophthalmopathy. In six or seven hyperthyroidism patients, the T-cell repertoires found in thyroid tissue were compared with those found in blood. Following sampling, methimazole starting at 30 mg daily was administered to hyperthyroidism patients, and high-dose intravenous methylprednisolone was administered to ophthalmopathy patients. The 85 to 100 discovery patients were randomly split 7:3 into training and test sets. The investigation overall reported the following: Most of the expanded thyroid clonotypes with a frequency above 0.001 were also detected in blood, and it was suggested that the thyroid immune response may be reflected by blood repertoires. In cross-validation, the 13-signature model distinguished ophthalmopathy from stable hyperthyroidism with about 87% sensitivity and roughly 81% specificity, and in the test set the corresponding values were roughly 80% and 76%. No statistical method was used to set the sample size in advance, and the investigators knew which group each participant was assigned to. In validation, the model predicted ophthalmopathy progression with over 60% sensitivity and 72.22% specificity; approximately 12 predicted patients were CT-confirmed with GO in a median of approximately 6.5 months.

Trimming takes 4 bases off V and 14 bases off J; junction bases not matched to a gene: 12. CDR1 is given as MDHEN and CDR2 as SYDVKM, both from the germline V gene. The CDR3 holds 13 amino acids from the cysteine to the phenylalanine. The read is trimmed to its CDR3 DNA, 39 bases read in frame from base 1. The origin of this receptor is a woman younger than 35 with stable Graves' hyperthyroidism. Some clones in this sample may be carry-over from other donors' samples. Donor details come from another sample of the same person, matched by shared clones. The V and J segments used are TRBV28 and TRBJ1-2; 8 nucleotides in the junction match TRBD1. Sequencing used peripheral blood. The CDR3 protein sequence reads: CASSSQGAPLSTF. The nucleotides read TGTGCCAGCAGTTCCCAGGGGGCCCCTTTGAGTACCTTC.